The 15 T cell receptor beta chains presented below share a single source sample, sequenced in a study of molecular identifiers for immune sequencing clone quantification (dated by TCRdb to 2016 to 2019). The library was produced with PCR. These reads were obtained on an Illumina HiSeq 4000. TCRdb reprocessing: public reads trimmed at Q25 with fastp, clones called with MiXCR, in-frame beta chains kept. Rows merge per CDR3 protein into single entries with the most common DNA and genes. The sample profile shows about 640,000 distinct CDR3 sequences; 15% to 20% of them were found once. Around 0.9% of the sample comes from the top ten. The sequencing sample was made of naive CD8+ T cells from blood, with Jurkat cell RNA spiked in. In light of the paper, this sample's cell subset or site label describes: FACS-sorted CD8+CD4-CCR7+CD45RA+ naive T cells. Source of these receptors: a human donor in good health. Some libraries in this study had Jurkat cell RNA spiked in.

In this sample, this clonotype turned up many times. This chain uses TRBV4-1 with TRBJ2-4; 8 bases map to TRBD2. After removal of 1 base from V and 5 bases from J, the junction contained 7 bases not matched to a gene. Looked up from germline, CDR1 is MGHRA and CDR2 is YSYEKL. The CDR3 runs to 16 residues. CDR3 DNA: TGCGCCAGCAGCCAAGTACCGGGACTAGGCGAAAACATTCAGTACTTC. Residues: CASSQVPGLGENIQYF.

A word on this clonotype: A much larger clone lies one base from this, so it may be a read error. The rearrangement uses TRBV6-5 and TRBJ2-7; a weak D match, TRBD1 (6 bases). Germline assignment: CDR1 MNHEY and CDR2 SVGAGI. This CDR3 comprises 14 residues. The V end was cut by 6 bases, the J end by 4 bases, with 16 bases between. The CDR3 coding sequence is TGTGCCAGCAGACAGGACAGAGCCTTTTACGAGCAGTACTTC. Its translation is CASRQDRAFYEQYF.

This clonotype came up once. This chain connects TRBV27 to TRBJ2-3; the match to TRBD2 covers 13 bases. Per the germline V gene, CDR1 is MNHEY and CDR2 is SMNVEV (reference sequence). V shed 3 bases, J shed 3 bases, and the junction held 3 bases outside the gene matches. The CDR3 contains 16 residues. The CDR3 nucleotides are TGTGCCAGCAGTTTCTTGGGACTAGCGGGGACAGATACGCAGTATTTT. Translated: CASSFLGLAGTDTQYF.

This clonotype has ten or more counts. The V gene is TRBV7-2, the J gene TRBJ2-7; D might be TRBD1 (6 bases). This CDR3 has 13 residues. Deletions cut 7 bases from V and 4 bases from J, with 14 bases between. The germline V gene has CDR1 SGHTA and CDR2 FQGNSA. CDR3 protein: CASKGVGNYEQYF. CDR3 bases: TGTGCCAGCAAGGGGGTGGGGAATTACGAGCAGTACTTC.

The rearrangement links TRBV24-1 to TRBJ2-7; D gene uncertain. Germline CDR1 is KGHDR and CDR2 is SFDVKD. The CDR3 has 12 amino acids. Trimming left V 3 bases short and J 2 bases short, with 4 bases between. This chain's CDR3 is CATSDPPYEQYF. For the CDR3, the DNA is TGTGCCACCAGTGATCCCCCCTACGAGCAGTACTTC.

This sequence joins TRBV20-1 and TRBJ1-6, with a tentative D call TRBD1 (6 bases). Germline loops: CDR1 DFQATT, CDR2 SNEGSKA (reference sequence). V shed 3 bases and J shed 6 bases, with 21 bases lying between them. CDR3 length: 17 amino acids. CDR3 nucleotide sequence: TGCAGTGCTAGTTTATTTTCGGGGGGCGCGGGTAATTCACCCCTCCACTTT. Protein sequence: CSASLFSGGAGNSPLHF.

This clonotype occurred many times. The chain uses TRBV12-3 or TRBV12-4 and TRBJ1-1; D may be TRBD1 (5 bases). This CDR3 has 14 residues. The V end lost 8 bases, the J end lost 5 bases, and 18 bases lay between the germline ends. The CDR3 DNA reads as TGTGCCAGCCGAGATACCGGGGGGTGGACTGAAGCTTTCTTT. It specifies CASRDTGGWTEAFF.

The J gene is TRBJ2-6, the V gene TRBV12-3 or TRBV12-4; D gene uncertain. This CDR3 has 14 amino acids. Trimming removed 4 bases at V and 1 base at J, with 5 bases between. The CDR3 nucleotides read TGTGCCAGCAGTTCACAATCTGGGGCCAACGTCCTGACTTTC. Amino acids: CASSSQSGANVLTF.

Comment on this clonotype: One end of the junction varies from germline; a read error may be responsible. The chain has TRBV7-9 and TRBJ2-5; TRBD2 agrees at 9 bases. CDR3 length equals 16 residues. Germline CDR1 and CDR2: SEHNR and FQNEAQ (reference sequence). CDR3 region: CAGSPSPSGVLKTQYF. CDR3 in DNA: TGTGCCGGCAGCCCCTCCCCTAGCGGGGTGTTAAAGACCCAGTACTTC.

Ten or more counts support this clonotype. This chain joins TRBV4-3 and TRBJ1-3; 9 bases are shared with TRBD1. Germline V gene sequence: CDR1 LGHNA, CDR2 YSLEER. J was trimmed by 1 base and V by 3 bases; bases with no gene match: 10. The CDR3 loop spans 18 amino acids. CDR3 nucleotides: TGCGCCAGCAGCCAGGACAGGGGCGTTAGGGAATCTGGAAACACCATATATTTT. It specifies CASSQDRGVRESGNTIYF.

In its sample, this clonotype was seen many times. The V call is TRBV2, the J call TRBJ1-4, with D possibly TRBD1 on 5 matching bases. The CDR3 consists of 17 residues. V gave up 5 bases and J gave up 8 bases, with 24 bases separating them. Germline V gives CDR1 SNHLY, CDR2 FYNNEI. CDR3 bases: TGTGCCAGCAGTACAACCTCTTCCGGGGAGGACAAGGAAAAACTGTTTTTT. As protein: CASSTTSSGEDKEKLFF.

With respect to this clonotype: This sequence may be a read error, since a much larger clone differs from it by one base. V usage is TRBV29-1 and J usage is TRBJ2-7, with 7 bases aligning to TRBD1. After removal of 3 bases from V and 0 bases from J, the junction contained 8 bases not matched to a gene. Germline V gives CDR1 SQVTM, CDR2 ANQGSEA. There are 15 residues in the CDR3. The CDR3 DNA reads TGCAGCGTTGAGAGAGGGGGCAGAGGCTCCTACGAGCAGTACTTC. As protein: CSVERGGRGSYEQYF.

This clonotype was seen ten or more times. CDR3 residues: CASLWTVGNQPQHF. DNA of the CDR3: TGTGCCAGCCTATGGACCGTTGGCAATCAGCCCCAGCATTTT. This chain links TRBV28 with TRBJ1-5; D gene ambiguous. From germline, CDR1 is MDHEN and CDR2 SYDVKM. The CDR3 is made up of 14 amino acids. Trimming took off 8 bases at V and 2 bases at J, with 13 bases between the two ends.

This clonotype turned up a few times. This rearrangement joins TRBV6-1 to TRBJ2-5, with TRBD1 matching over 8 bases. Germline CDR1 and CDR2: MNHNS and SASEGT. This CDR3 has 16 residues. Losses at the gene ends were 6 bases for V and 6 bases for J; bases not matched to a gene: 15. The CDR3 here is CASRPVGQGLEKTQYF. The CDR3 nucleotides read TGTGCCAGCAGACCAGTTGGACAGGGCTTAGAAAAGACCCAGTACTTC.

In its sample, this clonotype was seen many times. The rearrangement joins TRBV20-1 to TRBJ1-3; D is undetermined. CDR1 is DFQATT and CDR2 is SNEGSKA in the germline V gene (reference sequence). V lost 6 bases and J lost 0, with 3 bases in between. CDR3 length equals 11 residues. CDR3 in amino acids: CSAFSGNTIYF. In DNA form, the CDR3 reads TGCAGTGCCTTCTCTGGAAACACCATATATTTT.